The 11 T cell receptor beta chains given below trace back to one sample, sequenced in a study of shared T cell receptors in the human thymus. TCRdb's copy holds only in-frame clones and misses some; the assay was immunoSEQ multiplex PCR. This sample has over 450,000 clones, with about 84% found just once. This sample was shared with a second study, whose subject was human thymus T cells.

The source material was thymocytes. The origin of the receptors is a boy younger than two with a congenital heart defect.

This clone came up a few times. CDR3: CAWIGPSKPGEQYF. The CDR3 nucleotides are TGTGCCTGGATAGGTCCGAGTAAGCCGGGCGAGCAGTACTTC. The chain employs TRBV30 and TRBJ2-7; no definite D call. The V end was cut by 4 bases, the J end by 6 bases, with 19 bases between. Germline loops: CDR1 GTSNPN, CDR2 SVGIG (reference sequence). The CDR3 runs 14 residues.

This clone was counted a few times. Other DNA sequences from this sample encode an identical CDR3 as well. The gene calls are TRBV28 and TRBJ2-7; the match to TRBD1 covers 8 bases. The CDR3 loop spans 12 amino acids. V lost 8 bases and J lost 2; bases outside the gene matches: 2. Germline-derived CDR1 and CDR2 are MDHEN and SYDVKM. In nucleotides, the CDR3 is TGTGCCAGCGGACAGGGCGCCTACGAGCAGTACTTC. As protein: CASGQGAYEQYF.

This chain links TRBV11-3 with TRBJ2-7; TRBD1 matches at 9 bases. The V gene's germline CDR1 is SGHNT and CDR2 YENEEA. CDR3 length: 14 amino acids. V dropped 5 bases and J dropped 7; count of bases not matched to a gene: 9. The CDR3 spells CASSQDRGCGEQYF. In nucleotides, the CDR3 is TGTGCCAGCAGCCAGGACAGGGGTTGCGGAGAGCAGTACTTC.

For the CDR3, the DNA is TGTGCCAGCAGTTCTACTAGCGGCCTCCTCTACGAGCAGTACTTC. Translating gives CASSSTSGLLYEQYF. The J gene is TRBJ2-7, the V gene TRBV6-5; 8 bases align to TRBD2. V lost 4 bases and J lost 3; bases outside the gene matches: 8. CDR1 and CDR2 from the germline V gene are MNHEY and SVGAGI. There are 15 residues in the CDR3.

The chain links TRBV18 to TRBJ1-2, with 9 bases that match TRBD1. CDR1 and CDR2 (germline): KGHSH, LQKENI. The CDR3 consists of 16 residues. After removal of 3 bases from V and 5 bases from J, the junction contained 10 bases not matched to a gene. CDR3 loop: CASSPSRDREGYGYTF. As DNA, the CDR3 is TGTGCCAGCTCACCGTCCCGGGACAGGGAGGGTTATGGCTACACCTTC.

The rearrangement links TRBV11-3 to TRBJ2-7; no reliable D call. The V and J ends lost 0 bases and 0 bases respectively, with 6 bases between them. CDR3 size: 14 residues. Germline V gene sequence: CDR1 SGHNT, CDR2 YENEEA. CDR3 protein: CASSLDTVSYEQYF. The CDR3 coding sequence is TGTGCCAGCAGCTTAGACACGGTCTCCTACGAGCAGTACTTC.

This clone turned up a few times. In DNA, the CDR3 is TGTGCCAGCAGCCTTCAGGACACCACCTACGAGCAGTACTTC. Translated, it gives CASSLQDTTYEQYF. V is TRBV14 and J is TRBJ2-7; maybe TRBD1 (5 bases). V lost 4 bases, J lost 2 bases, and 12 bases lay in between. This CDR3 region has 14 residues. The germline V gene encodes CDR1 SGHDN and CDR2 FVKESK. Full variable domain (remainder filled in from reference TRBV14 and TRBJ2-7): EAGVTQFPSHSVIEKGQTVTLRCDPISGHDNLYWYRRVMGKEIKFLLHFVKESKQDESGMPNNRFLAERTGGTYSTLKVQPAELEDSGVYFCASSLQDTTYEQYFGPGTRLTVT.

V and J are TRBV7-8 and TRBJ2-3; TRBD2 matches 9 bases. In germline, CDR1 is SGHVS, CDR2 FQNEAQ. The CDR3 runs 16 residues. The trim removed 6 bases at V and 5 bases at J, leaving 12 bases unmatched. The CDR3 sequence is CASSWPLSGRGDTQYF. The CDR3 DNA is TGTGCCAGCAGTTGGCCTCTTAGCGGGAGAGGAGATACGCAGTATTTT.

On this clone: The same CDR3 arises from other DNA sequences in this sample as well. V and J are TRBV6-5 and TRBJ1-1, with no clear D. V was shortened by 2 bases and J by 1 base, with 11 bases between the two germline ends. Germline CDR1 and CDR2: MNHEY and SVGAGI. This CDR3 has 15 residues. Here the CDR3 reads CASSYGPGRNTEAFF. In nucleotides, the CDR3 is TGTGCCAGCAGTTACGGCCCGGGGAGGAACACTGAAGCTTTCTTT.

This sequence joins TRBV27 and TRBJ1-2; D is ambiguous. Trimming left V 7 bases short and J 7 bases short, with 10 bases between. The CDR3 sequence is 11 residues long. Germline V gene data show CDR1 as MNHEY and CDR2 as SMNVEV (reference sequence). As DNA, the CDR3 is TGTGCCAGCACCCCCCACTGTGGCTACACCTTC. Protein product: CASTPHCGYTF.

The V and J genes are TRBV2 and TRBJ2-2; D may be TRBD1 (5 bases). This CDR3 is 13 amino acids long. Germline CDR1 SNHLY, CDR2 FYNNEI. V lost 6 bases and J lost 4, with 9 bases in between. CDR3 sequence: CASRQVLTGELFF. CDR3 nucleotide sequence: TGTGCCAGCAGACAGGTCCTCACCGGGGAGCTGTTTTTT.